This T cell receptor beta chain was sequenced for a study of blood T cells in healthy people across ages. The use of a sample-barcoded 5' primer and a J-beta primer mix characterized a second PCR of 7 to 11 cycles. In TCRdb, the 5' RACE reads were re-called with MiXCR into one record per CDR3 protein. The sample has a few hundred thousand distinct CDR3 sequences, 50% to 60% seen once. Germline trimming cut 1 base from V and 7 bases from J; bases unmatched to any gene: 17. This CDR3 spans 18 amino acids. Per germline, CDR1 SGHTA and CDR2 FQGNSA. Donors were healthy Caucasian individuals from Russia aged roughly 6 to 90.

This receptor was identified in a man in his fifties or sixties in good health. The specimen was blood. The chain couples TRBV7-2 to TRBJ2-7; the match to TRBD2 covers 9 bases. The CDR3 loop is CASSLGTGGGAIRNEQYF. The DNA for the CDR3 is TGTGCCAGCAGCTTAGGGACTGGCGGGGGGGCCATTAGAAATGAGCAGTACTTC.